This record covers a single T cell receptor (beta chain). The data are from a study of CD8 T cells in Susac syndrome. The V gene lost 4 bases and the J gene lost 4 bases, with 14 bases spanning the gap. Per the germline V gene, CDR1 is MDHEN and CDR2 is SYDVKM. The CDR3 contains 14 residues. After extraction with the RNeasy kit, 0.5 to 1 ug of the RNA was reverse transcribed using random hexamers. TCRdb reprocessed the immunoSEQ multiplex PCR reads with MiXCR, giving one entry per CDR3 protein. The sample has approximately 190,000 distinct CDR3 sequences, approximately 93% seen once. This TCR came from a human donor in good health. The chain links TRBV28 to TRBJ2-7; D tentatively reads TRBD1 or TRBD2 (5 bases each). What was sequenced was CD4+ T cells from PBMCs. The CDR3 here is CASSSPPEGYEQYF. The CDR3 DNA sequence: TGTGCCAGCAGTTCCCCCCCAGAGGGGTACGAGCAGTACTTC.